The source of this T cell receptor beta chain is a study of cytomegalovirus exposure and HLA in healthy donors. PCR was performed using 60 Vbeta and 13 Jbeta primers. Data came from immunoSEQ multiplex PCR; TCRdb stores just in-frame clones and leaves some out. The data hold about 180,000 clones, with less than 80% observed a single time. Losses at the gene ends were 0 bases for V and 0 bases for J; bases not matched to a gene: 4. The CDR3 length is 16 residues. CDR1 and CDR2 (germline): SGHNT, YYREEE (reference sequence). Sequenced input: PBMCs. The receptor was isolated from a woman in her forties in good health and CMV-seronegative. The chain joins TRBV5-4 to TRBJ2-5; 8 nucleotides agree with TRBD1. The CDR3 spells CASSLDTGGNQETQYF. CDR3 bases: TGTGCCAGCAGCTTGGATACAGGGGGTAACCAAGAGACCCAGTACTTC.